The 31 T cell receptor beta chains in this list originate from one sample, sequenced in a study of T cells after somatic rescue of genetic block. Produced via immunoSEQ multiplex PCR; TCRdb's table is partial and in-frame only. The sample has some 15,000 clones, 60% to 80% seen once. The sample was peripheral blood mononuclear cells (PBMCs). These receptors were obtained from a boy younger than 18.

The V and J genes are TRBV2 and TRBJ1-1; 7 bases agree with TRBD1. Germline values: CDR1 SNHLY, CDR2 FYNNEI. V dropped 6 bases and J dropped 4; count of bases not matched to a gene: 5. CDR3 length equals 13 residues. The CDR3 DNA is TGTGCCAGCAGGGGATACAGGGGCACTGAAGCTTTCTTT. Protein product: CASRGYRGTEAFF.

The chain joins TRBV28 to TRBJ1-1; D gene ambiguous. The CDR3 contains 17 residues. The germline gives CDR1 MDHEN, CDR2 SYDVKM. V was cut by 3 bases and J by 6 bases, with 23 bases left in between. The CDR3 protein is CASSFSGPKTLWAEAFF. The CDR3, as DNA: TGTGCCAGCAGTTTTTCCGGTCCTAAGACGCTTTGGGCTGAAGCTTTCTTT.

CDR3 amino acids: CASRATSGSTHEQFF. CDR3 nucleotide sequence: TGTGCCAGCAGAGCTACTAGCGGGAGTACCCATGAGCAGTTCTTC. The rearrangement links TRBV4-2 to TRBJ2-1; 11 positions agree with TRBD2. Germline V gene data show CDR1 as LGHNA and CDR2 as YNFKEQ. Trimming took 6 bases from V and 8 from J; bases not matched to a gene: 9. This CDR3 comprises 15 residues.

The chain uses TRBV6-5 and TRBJ1-4; 8 nucleotides align to TRBD1. The CDR3 runs to 15 residues. With 5 bases clipped from V and 3 bases from J, the junction kept 5 bases outside the gene matches. CDR1 and CDR2 (germline): MNHEY, SVGAGI. In DNA form, the CDR3 reads TGTGCCAGCAGTAAAGACAGGGGACCTAATGAAAAACTGTTTTTT. Its protein is CASSKDRGPNEKLFF.

The V call is TRBV19, the J call TRBJ1-2, with D possibly matching TRBD1 (5 bases). The V gene lost 0 bases and the J gene lost 4 bases, with 9 bases spanning the gap. The length of the CDR3 is 14 residues. Germline V gene lookup returns CDR1 LNHDA and CDR2 SQIVND (reference sequence). In DNA form, the CDR3 reads TGTGCCAGTAGTATAGACCCCGGGACCTATGGCTACACCTTC. Its translation is CASSIDPGTYGYTF. Full variable domain (rest looked up from reference TRBV19 and TRBJ1-2): DGGITQSPKYLFRKEGQNVTLSCEQNLNHDAMYWYRQDPGQGLRLIYYSQIVNDFQKGDIAEGYSVSREKKESFPLTVTSAQKNPTAFYLCASSIDPGTYGYTFGSGTRLTVV.

This clone was recorded a few times. The gene calls are TRBV7-6 and TRBJ2-4; TRBD1 might be the D (6 bases). The CDR3 is 19 residues long. Germline CDR1 is SGHVS and CDR2 is FNYEAQ. V was pared by 5 bases and J by 0 bases, with 23 bases between. The CDR3 is CASSLQGWGTSLAKNIQYF. Here the CDR3 DNA reads TGTGCCAGCAGCCTACAGGGTTGGGGGACCTCCTTAGCCAAAAACATTCAGTACTTC. Supplemented by reference TRBV7-6 and TRBJ2-4, the full variable domain reads GAGVSQSPRYKVTKRGQDVALRCDPISGHVSLYWYRQALGQGPEFLTYFNYEAQQDKSGLPNDRFSAERPEGSISTLTIQRTEQRDSAMYRCASSLQGWGTSLAKNIQYFGAGTRLSVL.

The rearrangement links TRBV27 to TRBJ2-7; possible D gene TRBD1, 6 bases. The V gene's germline CDR1 is MNHEY and CDR2 SMNVEV (reference sequence). Between the trimmed V and J ends, which lost 5 bases and 2 bases, there was a span of 10 bases. The CDR3 totals 13 residues. In nucleotides, the CDR3 is TGTGCCAGCAGTCAACAGGGAACCTACGAGCAGTACTTC. Protein sequence: CASSQQGTYEQYF.

The chain has TRBV7-6 and TRBJ2-7; D remains unclear. The CDR3 spans 15 residues. V was clipped by 4 bases and J by 2 bases, with 15 bases between them. Germline V gene lookup returns CDR1 SGHVS and CDR2 FNYEAQ. In nucleotides, the CDR3 is TGTGCCAGCAGCTATAACCCTAGTTTTGCCTACGAGCAGTACTTC. Translated: CASSYNPSFAYEQYF.

This clone has only a few counts. The V and J genes are TRBV5-4 and TRBJ2-1; TRBD2 agrees at 8 bases. The CDR3 totals 17 residues. Germline CDR1 is SGHNT and CDR2 is YYREEE (reference sequence). J lost 2 bases, V lost 2 bases, and 9 bases had no gene match. The CDR3 region has the DNA TGTGCCAGCAGCTTCTCGATCAGCGGGGGCACCTACAATGAGCAGTTCTTC. Residues: CASSFSISGGTYNEQFF.

The chain combines TRBV10-2 with TRBJ2-1; TRBD2 matches 11 bases. The V gene's germline CDR1 is WSHSY and CDR2 SAAADI. The J segment lost 7 bases and the V segment lost 6 bases, leaving 11 bases of the junction unmatched. This CDR3 is built from 16 residues. CDR3 loop: CASSSRGLAEVNEQFF. The CDR3 bases are TGCGCCAGCAGCTCTAGGGGACTAGCGGAGGTTAATGAGCAGTTCTTC.

This clone is medium-sized in the sample. Other DNA sequences within the sample encode an identical CDR3. The CDR3 nucleotides are TGCAGCGTTGTCCTCACTCTCGGAGACTACGAGCAGTACTTC. This sequence encodes CSVVLTLGDYEQYF. J is TRBJ2-7 and V is TRBV29-1; D gene ambiguous. CDR3 length equals 14 residues. Germline assignment: CDR1 SQVTM and CDR2 ANQGSEA. The V end lost 4 bases, the J end lost 3 bases, and 16 bases lay between the germline ends.

This rearrangement joins TRBV28 to TRBJ2-7; D is undetermined. The CDR3 has 12 residues. The V end was cut by 3 bases, the J end by 2 bases, with 5 bases between. Germline V gives CDR1 MDHEN, CDR2 SYDVKM. The CDR3 here is CASSFFPYEQYF. The CDR3 DNA follows: TGTGCCAGCAGTTTTTTTCCCTACGAGCAGTACTTC.

This clone was seen more than once but under ten times. This chain joins TRBV5-4 and TRBJ1-1; D perhaps matches TRBD1 (6 bases). This CDR3 spans 17 amino acids. Trimming shortened V by 0 bases and J by 0 bases, and 15 bases separated the two germline ends. Germline loops: CDR1 SGHNT, CDR2 YYREEE (reference sequence). CDR3 bases: TGTGCCAGCAGCTTGGGAGGGGGACCGGAAATGAACACTGAAGCTTTCTTT. Translation gives CASSLGGGPEMNTEAFF.

This rearrangement joins TRBV5-1 to TRBJ1-4; TRBD1 aligns across 8 bases. The CDR3 is 14 residues long. Unmatched junction bases numbered 6, after V lost 3 bases and J lost 8 bases. Germline values: CDR1 SGHRS, CDR2 YFSETQ. The chain's CDR3 is CASSSTGVEEKLFF. The CDR3 DNA sequence: TGCGCCAGCAGCTCGACAGGGGTGGAAGAAAAACTGTTTTTT.

The rearrangement uses TRBV2 and TRBJ2-7; D remains ambiguous. This CDR3 is 11 amino acids long. From germline, CDR1 is SNHLY and CDR2 FYNNEI. V was shortened by 7 bases and J by 1 base, with 5 bases between the two germline ends. The CDR3 nucleotides are TGTGCCAGCATGTGGTCCTACGAGCAGTACTTC. It encodes CASMWSYEQYF.

V usage is TRBV19 and J usage is TRBJ2-3; D is ambiguous. V was pared by 5 bases and J by 3 bases, with 6 bases between. CDR3 length equals 12 residues. Germline CDR1 and CDR2: LNHDA and SQIVND (reference sequence). In DNA, the CDR3 is TGTGCCAGTAGTGTAAGGACAGATACGCAGTATTTT. Its translation: CASSVRTDTQYF.

V is TRBV5-4 and J is TRBJ1-1, with 9 bases lining up with TRBD1. CDR3 length: 13 residues. Germline-derived CDR1 and CDR2 are SGHNT and YYREEE (reference sequence). The V segment lost 3 bases and the J segment 8 bases; nucleotides outside the gene matches: 5. The CDR3 here is CASSSGTGPEAFF. CDR3 in DNA: TGTGCCAGCAGCTCTGGGACAGGGCCCGAAGCTTTCTTT. Variable domain in full (rest from reference TRBV5-4 and TRBJ1-1): ETGVTQSPTHLIKTRGQQVTLRCSSQSGHNTVSWYQQALGQGPQFIFQYYREEENGRGNFPPRFSGLQFPNYSSELNVNALELDDSALYLCASSSGTGPEAFFGQGTRLTVV.

The rearrangement uses TRBV6-6 and TRBJ2-2, with D perhaps matching TRBD1 (5 bases). The CDR3 is made up of 14 amino acids. Germline CDR1 MNHNY, CDR2 SVGAGI (reference sequence). The V end was cut by 5 bases, the J end by 9 bases, with 16 bases between. Written as DNA, the CDR3 is TGTGCCAGCAGTACGGACACTCTACCTCGGGAGCTGTTTTTT. It translates to CASSTDTLPRELFF.

The J gene is TRBJ2-5, the V gene TRBV19; D is undetermined. V lost 3 bases and J 5 bases, leaving 4 bases between the germline ends. There are 11 residues in the CDR3. Germline V lookup: CDR1 LNHDA, CDR2 SQIVND (reference sequence). The CDR3 reads CASSMAETQYF. CDR3 DNA sequence: TGTGCCAGTAGTATGGCGGAGACCCAGTACTTC.

V is TRBV5-1 and J is TRBJ2-1, with 7 bases that match TRBD2. The germline gives CDR1 SGHRS, CDR2 YFSETQ. CDR3 length: 14 residues. After removal of 4 bases from V and 6 bases from J, the junction contained 7 bases not matched to a gene. The CDR3, as DNA: TGCGCCAGCAGCCTGGGACTATTTCGCAATGAGCAGTTCTTC. Protein: CASSLGLFRNEQFF.

The V and J genes are TRBV9 and TRBJ2-7, with 9 bases that match TRBD1. V shed 2 bases, J shed 5 bases, and the junction held 11 bases outside the gene matches. This CDR3 comprises 16 residues. Germline assignment: CDR1 SGDLS and CDR2 YYNGEE. This CDR3 is CASSVFSGQGIDEQYF. DNA of the CDR3: TGTGCCAGCAGCGTGTTCTCCGGACAGGGGATCGACGAGCAGTACTTC.

V is TRBV7-3 and J is TRBJ2-4; tentative D call: TRBD1 (6 bases). The V gene lost 5 bases and the J gene lost 6 bases, with 11 bases spanning the gap. The CDR3 length is 13 residues. Per the germline V gene, CDR1 is SGHTA and CDR2 is FQGTGA. CDR3: CASSPRGGNIQYF. CDR3 coding DNA: TGTGCCAGCAGCCCGAGAGGGGGAAACATTCAGTACTTC.

For the CDR3, the DNA is TGTGCCAGCAGTTACTCGGCGGAAGCCCCTTACGAGCAGTACTTC. This sequence encodes CASSYSAEAPYEQYF. This chain links TRBV6-5 with TRBJ2-7; D gene unclear. CDR1 is MNHEY, CDR2 SVGAGI, per germline. The CDR3 has 15 amino acids. Trimming cost V 0 bases and J 4 bases, with 13 bases left between them.

The V and J genes are TRBV9 and TRBJ2-2; possible D gene TRBD1, 5 bases. The V end lost 4 bases, the J end lost 3 bases, and 10 bases lay between the germline ends. This CDR3 is 14 amino acids long. Germline V gene data show CDR1 as SGDLS and CDR2 as YYNGEE. The CDR3 region is CASSHRGYTGELFF. In DNA, the CDR3 is TGTGCCAGCAGCCATAGGGGTTACACCGGGGAGCTGTTTTTT.

The chain is built from TRBV11-3 and TRBJ2-1; TRBD2 agrees at 12 bases. CDR3 length: 17 residues. CDR1 SGHNT and CDR2 YENEEA come from the germline V gene. V shed 0 bases and J 6 bases; nucleotides not matched to a gene: 6. The CDR3 DNA follows: TGTGCCAGCAGCTTAGAAACACTAGCGGGAGGAGGCAATGAGCAGTTCTTC. It yields the protein CASSLETLAGGGNEQFF. Filled out from reference TRBV11-3 and TRBJ2-1, the complete variable domain reads EAGVVQSPRYKIIEKKQPVAFWCNPISGHNTLYWYLQNLGQGPELLIRYENEEAVDDSQLPKDRFSAERLKGVDSTLKIQPAELGDSAVYLCASSLETLAGGGNEQFFGPGTRLTVL.

V and J are TRBV6-5 and TRBJ2-1; tentatively, D is TRBD2 (5 bases). The CDR3 sequence is 16 residues long. Germline loops: CDR1 MNHEY, CDR2 SVGAGI. V lost 2 bases to trimming and J lost 0 bases, with 11 bases between them. Here the CDR3 DNA reads TGTGCCAGCAGTTACCTTTGGCGGGTCTCCTACAATGAGCAGTTCTTC. Encoded protein: CASSYLWRVSYNEQFF.

V gene TRBV10-3 combines with J gene TRBJ2-7, with 7 positions matching TRBD1. Looked up from germline, CDR1 is ENHRY and CDR2 is SYGVKD. The CDR3 extends over 13 amino acids. V lost 6 bases and J lost 7; bases outside the gene matches: 9. CDR3 region: CAIREGQFQEQYF. CDR3 coding DNA: TGTGCCATCAGAGAGGGACAGTTCCAGGAGCAGTACTTC.

The chain recombines TRBV7-3 with TRBJ1-2; the D is unclear. Germline V CDR1 and CDR2: SGHTA, FQGTGA. V was clipped by 2 bases and J by 4 bases, with 11 bases between them. The CDR3 extends over 14 amino acids. Here the CDR3 DNA reads TGTGCCAGCAGCTTACGCGAGGGAGGCTATGGCTACACCTTC. Protein product: CASSLREGGYGYTF.

This sequence joins TRBV12-2 and TRBJ1-2; TRBD1, as called in the table, went unchecked against the DNA. TRBV12-2 is a pseudogene. The CDR3 loop spans 16 amino acids. The CDR3 sequence is CASRPGTGGAMEGYTF. Written as DNA, the CDR3 is TGTGCAAGTCGCCCAGGGACAGGGGGCGCGATGGAGGGCTACACCTTC.

This clone was picked up a small number of times. The chain couples TRBV28 to TRBJ1-6; D is unresolved. The CDR3 length is 14 residues. V was cut by 9 bases and J by 0 bases, with 9 bases left in between. Germline lookup yields CDR1 MDHEN and CDR2 SYDVKM. The CDR3 DNA sequence: TGTGCCAGAGAACCGAGCTCCTATAATTCACCCCTCCACTTT. This sequence encodes CAREPSSYNSPLHF.

This chain connects TRBV5-1 to TRBJ1-6; D not resolved. Trimming removed 4 bases from V and 8 bases from J, with 16 bases in between. This CDR3 contains 15 residues. Germline-derived CDR1 and CDR2 are SGHRS and YFSETQ. The CDR3 sequence is CASSRLGYRDSPLHF. The DNA for the CDR3 is TGCGCCAGCAGCCGTCTAGGGTACAGAGATTCACCCCTCCACTTT.